The T cell receptor (beta chain) under discussion was sequenced for a study of cytomegalovirus exposure and HLA in healthy donors. PCR amplification relied on 60 Vbeta primers (plus 13 Jbeta primers). Profiled with immunoSEQ multiplex PCR; TCRdb holds only in-frame clones, not every one. Of some 140,000 clones in the sample, roughly 77% were seen once. With 0 bases clipped from V and 4 bases from J, the junction kept 1 base outside the gene matches. The CDR3 consists of 16 residues. Germline V gene lookup returns CDR1 SGHRS and CDR2 YFSETQ. The rearrangement joins TRBV5-1 to TRBJ2-1, with TRBD2 matching over 13 bases. The sequence was obtained from a man between 25 and 39 years old in good health. Sequenced: PBMCs. The CDR3 protein is CASSLGGLAGYNEQFF. CDR3 nucleotides: TGCGCCAGCAGCTTGGGGGGACTAGCGGGGTACAATGAGCAGTTCTTC. Looking up the rest from reference TRBV5-1 and TRBJ2-1 gives the full variable domain: KAGVTQTPRYLIKTRGQQVTLSCSPISGHRSVSWYQQTPGQGLQFLFEYFSETQRNKGNFPGRFSGRQFSNSRSEMNVSTLELGDSALYLCASSLGGLAGYNEQFFGPGTRLTVL.